What follows is one T cell receptor beta chain and its context. Assay: immunoSEQ multiplex PCR; the TCRdb copy retains only in-frame clones and omits some. The sample comprises 200,000 to 300,000 clones, approximately 83% of which are singletons, and more than 2.5% rests with the top ten. The CDR3 runs to 14 residues. V lost 6 bases and J lost 0, with 9 bases in between. CDR1 is KGHSH and CDR2 is LQKENI in the germline V gene. This sample was included in a study of blood T cell repertoires in COVID-19. Input material: peripheral blood. V gene TRBV18 combines with J gene TRBJ2-1; D is undetermined. This sequence was found in a woman between 25 and 40 years old who had recovered from COVID-19. This CDR3 is CASSPSGSYNEQFF. The CDR3 nucleotides read TGTGCCAGCTCCCCCAGTGGCTCCTACAATGAGCAGTTCTTC.